Below, 17 T cell receptor beta chains from the same sample are listed, as sequenced in a study of OX40 agonist ivuxolimab in advanced cancers. Produced via immunoSEQ multiplex PCR; TCRdb's table is partial and in-frame only. The table has about 23,000 clones, approximately 77% seen once. The sequenced sample was CD4+ or CD8+ T cells sorted from blood, obtained in a trial of the OX40 agonist ivuxolimab. Every receptor here comes from an adult with an advanced solid tumor such as melanoma, head and neck, liver or kidney cancer.

This clone was counted a few times. This rearrangement joins TRBV5-5 to TRBJ2-1, with 7 positions matching TRBD1. The CDR3 consists of 16 residues. The germline gives CDR1 SGHKS, CDR2 YYEKEE (reference sequence). The ends lost 6 bases at V and 0 bases at J; junction bases unmatched: 9. CDR3 loop: CASTGLTGSSYNEQFF. Here the CDR3 DNA reads TGTGCCAGCACCGGTTTGACAGGGAGCTCCTACAATGAGCAGTTCTTC. Full variable domain (outside the CDR3, taken from reference TRBV5-5 and TRBJ2-1): DAGVTQSPTHLIKTRGQQVTLRCSPISGHKSVSWYQQVLGQGPQFIFQYYEKEERGRGNFPDRFSARQFPNYSSELNVNALLLGDSALYLCASTGLTGSSYNEQFFGPGTRLTVL.

This clone is classed as medium-sized (0.01 to 0.1%). The sample carries other DNA sequences with the same CDR3. V is TRBV7-2 and J is TRBJ1-1; D is undetermined. Trimming cost V 2 bases and J 1 base, with 5 bases left between them. CDR3 length: 13 amino acids. Germline V gene sequence: CDR1 SGHTA, CDR2 FQGNSA. DNA of the CDR3: TGTGCCAGCAGCTTAACCGGGAACACTGAAGCTTTCTTT. Its translation is CASSLTGNTEAFF.

The chain joins TRBV6-5 to TRBJ1-1; D not resolved. Per germline, CDR1 MNHEY and CDR2 SVGAGI. Trimming removed 7 bases at V and 1 base at J, with 10 bases between. The CDR3 length is 13 residues. CDR3 region: CASKARRNTEAFF. The CDR3 region has the DNA TGTGCCAGCAAGGCCAGGAGGAACACTGAAGCTTTCTTT.

The chain combines TRBV16 with TRBJ2-1, with D uncertain. V shed 4 bases and J shed 5 bases, with 9 bases lying between them. Germline lookup yields CDR1 KGHSY and CDR2 FQNENV. The CDR3 runs 13 residues. The CDR3 spells CASSLIRDNEQFF. CDR3 bases: TGTGCCAGCAGCCTGATTAGGGACAATGAGCAGTTCTTC.

The chain has TRBV19 and TRBJ1-2; no definite D call. The V and J ends lost 3 bases and 2 bases respectively, with 10 bases between them. Germline values: CDR1 LNHDA, CDR2 SQIVND (reference sequence). This CDR3 region has 14 residues. CDR3 residues: CASSMDNRNYGYTF. CDR3 sequence (DNA): TGTGCCAGTAGTATGGATAACAGAAACTATGGCTACACCTTC.

The CDR3 is CASSRSGTVEAFF. The CDR3 nucleotides are TGTGCCAGCAGCCGGAGCGGGACAGTTGAAGCTTTCTTT. The genes are TRBV6-5 and TRBJ1-1; 7 bases agree with TRBD1. Germline-derived CDR1 and CDR2 are MNHEY and SVGAGI. The CDR3 has 13 residues. J gave up 7 bases and V 6 bases, and 8 bases lay outside the gene matches.

The chain is built from TRBV28 and TRBJ1-2, with 9 bases aligning to TRBD1. The V gene's germline CDR1 is MDHEN and CDR2 SYDVKM. The trim removed 6 bases at V and 5 bases at J, leaving 4 bases unmatched. The CDR3 is 13 amino acids. This chain's CDR3 is CASRTGGSYGYTF. In nucleotides, the CDR3 is TGTGCCAGCAGGACAGGGGGATCGTATGGCTACACCTTC.

By frequency in the sample, this clone is medium-sized (0.01 to 0.1%). The chain joins TRBV25-1 to TRBJ2-3; 7 bases are a match to TRBD1. Germline V gene lookup returns CDR1 MGHDK and CDR2 SYGVNS. The J segment lost 6 bases and the V segment lost 6 bases, leaving 0 bases of the junction unmatched. The CDR3 is 11 residues long. CDR3 sequence reads: CASRDRDTQYF. In DNA, the CDR3 is TGTGCCAGCAGGGACAGGGATACGCAGTATTTT.

This sequence joins TRBV5-1 and TRBJ2-3; D unclear. With 4 bases removed from V and 5 bases from J, the gap between germline ends came to 11 bases. Germline CDR1 SGHRS, CDR2 YFSETQ. CDR3 length: 13 amino acids. CDR3 sequence: CASSNRVGDTQYF. For the CDR3, the DNA is TGCGCCAGCAGCAACCGGGTGGGAGATACGCAGTATTTT.

The CDR3 DNA is TGCGCCAGCAGCCAGGTCGGAACAGGGATGGACACCGGGGAGCTGTTTTTT. This sequence encodes CASSQVGTGMDTGELFF. The V call is TRBV4-3, the J call TRBJ2-2; a weak D match, TRBD1 (6 bases). Germline CDR1 LGHNA, CDR2 YSLEER. The CDR3 has 17 amino acids. Trimming stripped 3 bases from V and 3 bases from J, with 17 bases between.

The V gene is TRBV7-9, the J gene TRBJ2-2; D is undetermined. The length of the CDR3 is 13 residues. V shed 5 bases and J shed 4 bases, with 8 bases lying between them. In germline, CDR1 is SEHNR, CDR2 FQNEAQ (reference sequence). CDR3 nucleotide sequence: TGTGCCAGCAGCCCTCAGATCACCGGGGAGCTGTTTTTT. Translation gives CASSPQITGELFF.

This chain links TRBV28 with TRBJ2-1; 10 bases are a match to TRBD2. The length of the CDR3 is 17 residues. In germline, CDR1 is MDHEN, CDR2 SYDVKM. The V segment lost 1 base and the J segment 0 bases; nucleotides outside the gene matches: 3. The CDR3 DNA sequence: TGTGCCAGCAGTTTATTAGCGGGGGGCTTCTCCTACAATGAGCAGTTCTTC. It specifies CASSLLAGGFSYNEQFF.

This clone has more than one count but fewer than ten. V and J are TRBV9 and TRBJ1-2; D unclear. The CDR3 sequence is 16 residues long. CDR1 and CDR2 from the germline V gene are SGDLS and YYNGEE. V was pared by 7 bases and J by 3 bases, with 22 bases between. CDR3 residues: CASGRAEELYDYGYTF. CDR3 in DNA: TGTGCCAGCGGTAGGGCCGAGGAGTTATATGACTATGGCTACACCTTC.

V is TRBV11-2 and J is TRBJ2-3; no definite D call. V was pared by 0 bases and J by 3 bases, with 7 bases between. Germline V gene data show CDR1 as SGHAT and CDR2 as FQNNGV. This CDR3 has 14 residues. The CDR3 protein is CASSLEVATDTQYF. DNA of the CDR3: TGTGCCAGCAGCTTAGAGGTAGCTACAGATACGCAGTATTTT. The full variable domain, rest sourced from reference TRBV11-2 and TRBJ2-3, is EAGVAQSPRYKIIEKRQSVAFWCNPISGHATLYWYQQILGQGPKLLIQFQNNGVVDDSQLPKDRFSAERLKGVDSTLKIQPAKLEDSAVYLCASSLEVATDTQYFGPGTRLTVL.

The chain employs TRBV2 and TRBJ1-4, with D hard to call. V lost 5 bases to trimming and J lost 0 bases, with 7 bases between them. Looked up from germline, CDR1 is SNHLY and CDR2 is FYNNEI. The CDR3 is 14 amino acids. CDR3 sequence (DNA): TGTGCCAGCAGTCTAGAGGCAACTAATGAAAAACTGTTTTTT. Protein product: CASSLEATNEKLFF.

The chain links TRBV5-4 to TRBJ2-5; 9 bases agree with TRBD2. CDR3 length: 15 amino acids. V shed 2 bases, J shed 1 base, and the junction held 3 bases outside the gene matches. Per the germline V gene, CDR1 is SGHNT and CDR2 is YYREEE (reference sequence). In DNA form, the CDR3 reads TGTGCCAGCAGCTTACTAGCGGGTATCCAAGAGACCCAGTACTTC. Translation gives CASSLLAGIQETQYF.

In this sample, this clone turned up once. The J gene is TRBJ1-1, the V gene TRBV28; maybe TRBD1 (6 bases). Trimming cost V 4 bases and J 8 bases, with 11 bases left between them. The CDR3 is made up of 12 amino acids. From germline, CDR1 is MDHEN and CDR2 SYDVKM. The CDR3 DNA sequence: TGTGCCAGCAGTTGGGGGACATTCGAAGCTTTCTTT. This encodes CASSWGTFEAFF.